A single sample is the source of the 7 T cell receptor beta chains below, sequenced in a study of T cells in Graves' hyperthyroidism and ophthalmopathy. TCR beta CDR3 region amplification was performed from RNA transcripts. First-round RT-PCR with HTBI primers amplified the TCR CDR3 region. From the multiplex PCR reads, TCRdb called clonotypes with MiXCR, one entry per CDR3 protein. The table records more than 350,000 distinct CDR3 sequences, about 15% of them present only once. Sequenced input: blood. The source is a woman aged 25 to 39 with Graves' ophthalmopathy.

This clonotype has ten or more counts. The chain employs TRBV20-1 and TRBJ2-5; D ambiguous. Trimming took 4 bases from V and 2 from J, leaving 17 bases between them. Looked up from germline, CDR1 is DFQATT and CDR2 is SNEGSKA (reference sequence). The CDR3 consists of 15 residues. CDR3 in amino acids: CSATQIRLKQETQYF. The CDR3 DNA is TGCAGTGCTACCCAAATAAGACTGAAACAAGAGACCCAGTACTTC.

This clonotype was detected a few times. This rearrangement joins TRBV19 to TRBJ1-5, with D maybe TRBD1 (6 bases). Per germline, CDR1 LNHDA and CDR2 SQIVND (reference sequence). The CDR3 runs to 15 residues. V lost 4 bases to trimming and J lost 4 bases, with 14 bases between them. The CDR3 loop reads CASSTRGLKNQPQHF. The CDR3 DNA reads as TGTGCCAGTAGTACCCGGGGGCTAAAGAATCAGCCCCAGCATTTT.

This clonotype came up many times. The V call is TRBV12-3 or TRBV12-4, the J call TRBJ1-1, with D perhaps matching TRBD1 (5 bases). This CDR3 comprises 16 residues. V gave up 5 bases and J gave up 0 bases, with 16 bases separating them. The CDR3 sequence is CASSKRQPPLNTEAFF. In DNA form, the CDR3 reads TGTGCCAGCAGTAAGAGACAGCCTCCCTTGAACACTGAAGCTTTCTTT.

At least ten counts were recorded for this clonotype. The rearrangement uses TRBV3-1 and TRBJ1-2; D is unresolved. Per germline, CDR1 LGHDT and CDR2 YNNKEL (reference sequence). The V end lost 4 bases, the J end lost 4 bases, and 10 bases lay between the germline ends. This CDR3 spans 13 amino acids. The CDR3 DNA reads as TGTGCCAGCAGCCGTCAGCCGGGCTATGGCTACACCTTC. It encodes CASSRQPGYGYTF.

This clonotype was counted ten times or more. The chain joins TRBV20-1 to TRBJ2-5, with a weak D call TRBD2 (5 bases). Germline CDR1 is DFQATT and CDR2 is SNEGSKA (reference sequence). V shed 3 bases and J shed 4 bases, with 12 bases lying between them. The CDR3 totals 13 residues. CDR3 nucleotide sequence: TGCAGTGCTAGTCGCCTAGCTACAGAGACCCAGTACTTC. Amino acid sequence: CSASRLATETQYF.

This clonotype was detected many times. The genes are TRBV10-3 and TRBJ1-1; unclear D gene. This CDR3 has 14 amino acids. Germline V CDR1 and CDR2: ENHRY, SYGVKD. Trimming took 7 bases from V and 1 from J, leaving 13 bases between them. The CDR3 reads CAITSPGQNTEAFF. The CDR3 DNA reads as TGTGCCATCACCTCACCGGGTCAGAACACTGAAGCTTTCTTT.

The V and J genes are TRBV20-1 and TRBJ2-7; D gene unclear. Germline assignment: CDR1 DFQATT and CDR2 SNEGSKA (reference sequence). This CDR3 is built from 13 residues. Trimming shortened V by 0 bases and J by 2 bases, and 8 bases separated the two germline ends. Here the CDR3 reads CSARDQPAYEQYF. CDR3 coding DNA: TGCAGTGCTAGAGATCAGCCAGCCTACGAGCAGTACTTC.